These 13 T cell receptor beta chains share one sample of origin, sequenced in a study of memory CD4+ T cells and cytomegalovirus serostatus. Single viable CD3+CD4+CD8-CD45RO+ cells were sorted as the memory CD4+ T cells. The assay was immunoSEQ multiplex PCR, and TCRdb's table has in-frame clones only and misses some. The table has fewer than 90,000 clones, approximately 78% seen once. The sequencing sample was made of memory CD4+ T cells from blood. These TCRs come from an adult in good health and CMV-seropositive.

This chain's CDR3 is CASSRRDSNDEQFF. Written as DNA, the CDR3 is TGCGCCAGCAGCCGGCGGGACTCTAACGATGAGCAGTTCTTC. J is TRBJ2-1 and V is TRBV4-3; D is perhaps TRBD2 (6 bases). The CDR3 sequence is 14 residues long. The germline gives CDR1 LGHNA, CDR2 YSLEER. V was clipped by 4 bases and J by 8 bases, with 15 bases between them.

The chain recombines TRBV27 with TRBJ1-6; tentative D call: TRBD1 (6 bases). The CDR3 runs to 14 residues. The V gene's germline CDR1 is MNHEY and CDR2 SMNVEV (reference sequence). V dropped 7 bases and J dropped 12 bases, with 19 bases sitting between them. CDR3 protein: CASKYRVWVVPLHF. DNA for the CDR3: TGTGCCAGCAAGTACAGGGTCTGGGTGGTACCCCTCCACTTT.

This rearrangement joins TRBV6-1 to TRBJ1-2; 7 nucleotides match TRBD1. The CDR3 is 12 residues long. The germline V gene has CDR1 MNHNS and CDR2 SASEGT. Trimming at V came to 6 bases and at J to 7 bases, leaving 5 bases not matched to a gene. The CDR3 DNA follows: TGTGCCAGCAGGACAGGGTTCCGTGGCTACACCTTC. Translated: CASRTGFRGYTF.

Only one count was recorded for this clone. CDR3 residues: CASSIQTNTGELFF. DNA of the CDR3: TGTGCCAGTAGTATACAGACGAACACCGGGGAGCTGTTTTTT. The V call is TRBV19, the J call TRBJ2-2; D is unresolved. The germline gives CDR1 LNHDA, CDR2 SQIVND (reference sequence). The CDR3 runs to 14 residues. Deletions cut 2 bases from V and 0 bases from J, with 4 bases between.

V usage is TRBV18 and J usage is TRBJ2-7, with TRBD1 matching 7 bases. The V gene's germline CDR1 is KGHSH and CDR2 LQKENI. Losses at the gene ends were 5 bases for V and 7 bases for J; bases not matched to a gene: 17. The CDR3 loop spans 16 amino acids. The CDR3: CASSANPGQSPREQYV. The CDR3 region has the DNA TGTGCCAGCTCAGCCAACCCGGGACAGTCCCCCCGGGAGCAGTACGTC.

The gene calls are TRBV5-8 and TRBJ1-1, with no clear D. The CDR3 consists of 13 residues. CDR1 SGHTS and CDR2 YDEGEE come from the germline V gene. V was cut by 2 bases and J by 4 bases, with 9 bases left in between. CDR3: CASSLGLVTEAFF. DNA for the CDR3: TGTGCCAGCAGCTTAGGTCTGGTCACTGAAGCTTTCTTT.

This clone appeared a single time. The chain joins TRBV19 to TRBJ1-2; D may be TRBD1 (5 bases). This CDR3 is 15 amino acids long. V dropped 9 bases and J dropped 4 bases, with 21 bases sitting between them. Germline-derived CDR1 and CDR2 are LNHDA and SQIVND (reference sequence). The DNA of the CDR3 is TGTGCCAGCCACTCCGGAGGGGAGGTGGCCTATGGCTACACCTTC. Residues: CASHSGGEVAYGYTF.

This clone came up once. The chain uses TRBV29-1 and TRBJ1-1; no clear D gene. This CDR3 is built from 13 residues. V was pared by 0 bases and J by 0 bases, with 5 bases between. Per the germline V gene, CDR1 is SQVTM and CDR2 is ANQGSEA. The CDR3 sequence: CSVEEAMNTEAFF. Written as DNA, the CDR3 is TGCAGCGTTGAAGAGGCCATGAACACTGAAGCTTTCTTT.

The rearrangement links TRBV11-2 to TRBJ2-3, with 7 bases fitting TRBD2. V was clipped by 3 bases and J by 1 base; unmatched bases: 7. The CDR3 extends over 16 amino acids. CDR1 is SGHAT and CDR2 is FQNNGV in the germline V gene. As DNA, the CDR3 is TGTGCCAGCAGCTTGTTGGCGGGGGTGGGCACAGATACGCAGTATTTT. As protein: CASSLLAGVGTDTQYF.

This rearrangement joins TRBV6-1 to TRBJ2-2; D remains unclear. Deletions cut 7 bases from V and 4 bases from J, with 7 bases between. Germline V gene lookup returns CDR1 MNHNS and CDR2 SASEGT. The CDR3 sequence is 12 residues long. The CDR3 protein is CASTASTGELFF. The CDR3 nucleotides are TGTGCCAGCACGGCATCCACCGGGGAGCTGTTTTTT.

V is TRBV7-8 and J is TRBJ2-7; no definite D call. Deletions cut 0 bases from V and 4 bases from J, with 7 bases between. Looked up from germline, CDR1 is SGHVS and CDR2 is FQNEAQ. CDR3 length: 13 residues. DNA for the CDR3: TGTGCCAGCAGCTTAGCGGGGATTTACGAGCAGTACGTC. Encoded protein: CASSLAGIYEQYV.

The V and J genes are TRBV2 and TRBJ1-2, with TRBD1 matching over 9 bases. The trim removed 6 bases at V and 7 bases at J, leaving 12 bases unmatched. Looked up from germline, CDR1 is SNHLY and CDR2 is FYNNEI. CDR3 length: 15 amino acids. The chain's CDR3 is CASSPGTGTDRGYTF. The CDR3 DNA reads TGTGCCAGCAGCCCCGGGACAGGGACAGATCGTGGCTACACCTTC.

The count of this clone is one. The chain recombines TRBV4-1 with TRBJ1-1; 7 positions match TRBD1. This CDR3 is 22 amino acids long. With V trimmed by 6 bases and J by 1 base, 29 bases remained unmatched. The germline V gene encodes CDR1 MGHRA and CDR2 YSYEKL. This chain's CDR3 is CASRPARGVSGPRGQPNTEAFF. For the CDR3, the DNA is TGCGCCAGCAGGCCAGCTCGGGGTGTGAGTGGTCCTCGGGGACAGCCGAACACTGAAGCTTTCTTT.